This T cell receptor (beta chain) was obtained from a study of blood T cell repertoires in COVID-19. After removal of 1 base from V and 6 bases from J, the junction contained 10 bases not matched to a gene. The CDR3 loop spans 16 amino acids. Germline CDR1 reads SGHAT; CDR2 reads FQNNGV. Original analysis: Estimated nucleated cell counts came from reference gene primer amplification. Method: immunoSEQ multiplex PCR; TCRdb's copy keeps in-frame clones and lacks some. V and J calls and clone size are as listed in that table; D and trimming were resolved from the DNA. The sample holds 90,000 to 150,000 clones, about 86% seen once.

V gene TRBV11-2 combines with J gene TRBJ2-7; 9 nucleotides match TRBD1. Sequencing was performed on peripheral blood. The sequence was obtained from a woman in her fifties or sixties with acute or convalescent COVID-19. CDR3 DNA sequence: TGTGCCAGCAGCTTAGCCCTGGACAGGGGAACTCTCGAGCAGTACTTC. Its translation is CASSLALDRGTLEQYF. Combining the CDR3 with reference TRBV11-2 and TRBJ2-7 gives the whole variable domain EAGVAQSPRYKIIEKRQSVAFWCNPISGHATLYWYQQILGQGPKLLIQFQNNGVVDDSQLPKDRFSAERLKGVDSTLKIQPAKLEDSAVYLCASSLALDRGTLEQYFGPGTRLTVT.